Presented here are 4 T cell receptor beta chains from one specimen sequenced in a study of blood T cells in healthy people across ages. A second PCR of roughly 7 to 11 cycles used a sample-barcoded 5' primer and a J-beta primer mix. Each CDR3 protein is one row after TCRdb ran MiXCR on the 5' RACE reads. The table lists about 560,000 distinct CDR3 sequences, roughly a quarter of them singletons. These data were also filed under a second study, of T cells of mothers and their children.

The specimen sequenced was blood. These receptors originate from a boy aged 2 to 9 in good health.

This clonotype was seen at least ten times. The genes are TRBV2 and TRBJ1-1, with 7 positions matching TRBD1. CDR3 length: 14 amino acids. V was pared by 7 bases and J by 7 bases, with 12 bases of the junction left unmatched. Germline CDR1 and CDR2: SNHLY and FYNNEI. CDR3 sequence (DNA): TGTGCCAGCATACCCACCCTAGGGGGCGGTGAAGCTTTCTTT. It encodes CASIPTLGGGEAFF.

A note on this clonotype: Because the CDR3's place on the DNA is in doubt, the DNA is left out and the CDR3 is given as listed by TCRdb. The rearrangement joins TRBV6-2 or TRBV6-3 to TRBJ1-2; no check of the table's D call, TRBD1, against the DNA was made. The CDR3 is 20 amino acids long, termini counted. Looked up from germline, CDR1 is MNHEY and CDR2 is SVGEGT. The CDR3: CASSSSTLSSTRGVNYGYTF.

The chain is built from TRBV25-1 and TRBJ2-2, with 9 bases fitting TRBD2. Germline assignment: CDR1 MGHDK and CDR2 SYGVNS. V dropped 8 bases and J dropped 4; count of bases not matched to a gene: 5. The CDR3 covers 14 residues. In DNA form, the CDR3 reads TGTGCCAGCTTGCGGGAGGGTCCCACCGGGGAGCTGTTTTTT. This gives the protein CASLREGPTGELFF.

In its sample, this clonotype was seen a few times. The V gene is TRBV19, the J gene TRBJ1-5; D is uncertain. V was shortened by 3 bases and J by 5 bases, with 14 bases between the two germline ends. CDR1 is LNHDA, CDR2 SQIVND, per germline (reference sequence). This CDR3 has 15 amino acids. CDR3 sequence: CASSMPAGRDQPQHF. In nucleotides, the CDR3 is TGTGCCAGTAGTATGCCCGCAGGAAGGGATCAGCCCCAGCATTTT.